This TCR beta chain was captured in a study of blood T cell repertoires in COVID-19. TCRdb keeps only in-frame clones here, not all; method: immunoSEQ multiplex PCR. The sample includes about 170,000 clones, about 87% of them seen just once. The CDR3 runs to 15 residues. V shed 5 bases, J shed 1 base, and the junction held 8 bases outside the gene matches. Germline V gene sequence: CDR1 LGHNA, CDR2 YSLEER. Enrollment of patients from Seattle took place during active infection, with longitudinal follow-up. The chain links TRBV4-3 to TRBJ2-7, with 7 bases that match TRBD1. This receptor was taken from a man between 60 and 70 years old with COVID-19, enrolled during active disease. Sequencing input: peripheral blood. The CDR3 DNA reads TGCGCCAGCAGCAAAGGGACAGCAATTTCCTACGAGCAGTACTTC. Protein sequence: CASSKGTAISYEQYF.